The present entry profiles one TCR beta chain with its context. This entry belongs to a study of T cell changes during pregnancy in multiple sclerosis. Some clones are missing from TCRdb's copy, which holds only in-frame ones; the method was immunoSEQ multiplex PCR. The sample consists of 80,000 or so clones, 92% of them appearing once. Germline V gene lookup returns CDR1 KGHSH and CDR2 LQKENI. Trimming at V came to 3 bases and at J to 0 bases, leaving 4 bases not matched to a gene. CDR3 length equals 17 residues. This sample comprised peripheral blood, obtained before pregnancy. The TCR originated in a female donor with multiple sclerosis, enrolled in a pregnancy study. The chain links TRBV18 to TRBJ1-4; 10 nucleotides agree with TRBD1. The CDR3 region has the DNA TGTGCCAGCTCACCGCGACAGGGGGCTGCAACTAATGAAAAACTGTTTTTT. This sequence encodes CASSPRQGAATNEKLFF.